The clone carrying this T cell receptor (beta chain) was found a few times. What it recognizes is unknown. This record belongs to a study of blood T cells in healthy people across ages. PCR was performed a second time for roughly 7 to 11 cycles using a sample-barcoded 5' primer and a J-beta primer mix. Each CDR3 protein gets one entry after TCRdb re-called the 5' RACE reads with MiXCR. The table includes around 1,600,000 distinct CDR3 sequences, approximately 43% detected once. The amount of total RNA extracted per sample was at least 5.5 micrograms. The study, taken as a whole, reports: The long-lived group displayed more naive CD4+ cells, plus higher diversity, than the aged donors did.

There are 15 residues in the CDR3. The V segment lost 2 bases and the J segment 0 bases; nucleotides outside the gene matches: 1. Germline V gene lookup returns CDR1 MNHEY and CDR2 SVGEGT. This receptor was taken from a woman between 18 and 29 years old in good health. The material sequenced was blood. The chain has TRBV6-2 or TRBV6-3 and TRBJ1-1; 9 bases match TRBD1. The CDR3 nucleotides read TGTGCCAGCAGTTACGACAGGGGGGTGAACACTGAAGCTTTCTTT. This codes for CASSYDRGVNTEAFF.